The source of this T cell receptor beta chain is a study of T-cell memory formation after mild COVID-19. TCRdb fed the 5' RACE reads into MiXCR, producing one record per CDR3 protein. The table includes hundreds of thousands of distinct CDR3 sequences, 15% to 20% detected once. V was clipped by 1 base and J by 2 bases, with 9 bases between them. Looked up from germline, CDR1 is DFQATT and CDR2 is SNEGSKA (reference sequence). The CDR3 sequence is 13 residues long. The TCR sequence derives from a man aged 18 to 35 who had mild COVID-19 (a few samples of this study predate the infection). Cell type and time point are not known. The chain couples TRBV20-1 to TRBJ2-7; D is uncertain. Sequenced: PBMCs or a T cell subset sorted from them (not recorded which). CDR3 in amino acids: CSARGRGPYEQYF. The CDR3 bases are TGCAGTGCTAGAGGGAGAGGACCCTACGAGCAGTACTTC.